This is a list of T cell receptor beta chains from one sample in a study of T cells after yellow fever vaccination. In TCRdb, the 5' RACE reads were re-called with MiXCR into one record per CDR3 protein. The sample has roughly 250,000 distinct CDR3 sequences, around 13% seen once. Sample: CD4+ T cells sorted from PBMCs, taken 45 days after the yellow fever booster vaccination. All receptors come from a man aged 25-45 years who received the YFV17D yellow fever vaccine. Each CDR3 is given with its conserved first and last residue. A D gene is named only where the DNA matches it firmly. Not every row has a clone size; where given, it reads once, few, many or a size class.

d_gene	j_gene	v_gene	abundance	CDR3aa	CDR3nt
.	TRBJ2-1	TRBV18	.	CASSPIQGRNEQFF	TGTGCCAGCTCACCCATCCAGGGTAGAAATGAGCAGTTCTTC
.	TRBJ1-4	TRBV12-3/TRBV12-4	few	CASSLSSGARIKLFF	TGTGCCAGCAGTCTCTCTTCGGGGGCGCGTATAAAACTGTTTTTT
TRBD2	TRBJ2-5	TRBV7-2	.	CASSLVAGALKTQYF	TGTGCCAGCAGCTTAGTAGCGGGAGCTCTAAAGACCCAGTACTTC
.	TRBJ2-2	TRBV5-1	.	CASRMGSNTGELFF	TGCGCCAGCCGAATGGGGTCGAACACCGGGGAGCTGTTTTTT
.	TRBJ2-1	TRBV5-4	few	CASSLTSTTEQFF	TGTGCCAGCAGCCTAACTAGTACAACTGAGCAGTTCTTC
TRBD1	TRBJ2-5	TRBV7-9	.	CASSLMETGAETQYF	TGTGCCAGCAGCTTAATGGAGACAGGGGCTGAGACCCAGTACTTC
.	TRBJ2-2	TRBV24-1	few	CATMGTAANTGELFF	TGTGCCACCATGGGGACCGCCGCGAACACCGGGGAGCTGTTTTTT
.	TRBJ2-6	TRBV20-1	few	CSAGDFHSSGANVLTF	TGCAGTGCTGGGGACTTCCATAGCTCTGGGGCCAACGTCCTGACTTTC
TRBD1	TRBJ2-5	TRBV10-3	few	CASLDRGYSETQYF	TGTGCTTCCTTGGACAGGGGCTACAGCGAGACCCAGTACTTC
TRBD1	TRBJ2-7	TRBV25-1	few	CASSMGQGRSEQYF	TGTGCCAGCAGTATGGGACAGGGGAGGTCCGAGCAGTACTTC
TRBD1	TRBJ2-1	TRBV20-1	few	CSATGGSYNEQFF	TGCAGTGCTACAGGGGGCTCCTACAATGAGCAGTTCTTC
.	TRBJ2-4	TRBV20-1	.	CSAPWASNIQYF	TGCAGTGCCCCATGGGCTAGCAACATTCAGTACTTC
.	TRBJ2-6	TRBV7-2	many	CASSPQTSGANVLTF	TGTGCCAGCAGCCCACAGACTTCTGGGGCCAACGTCCTGACTTTC
TRBD2	TRBJ2-7	TRBV5-1	.	CASSTGLAGALWEQYF	TGCGCCAGCAGCACAGGACTAGCGGGAGCCCTTTGGGAGCAGTACTTC
TRBD2	TRBJ2-3	TRBV14	.	CASSQFGASGRDTQYF	TGTGCCAGCAGCCAATTTGGGGCTAGCGGGAGAGATACGCAGTATTTT
TRBD1	TRBJ1-2	TRBV29-1	many	CTVTGTGSIGYTF	TGCACGGTAACCGGGACAGGGAGCATTGGCTACACCTTC
.	TRBJ2-5	TRBV7-2	few	CASSPQAANSGETQYF	TGTGCCAGCAGCCCCCAGGCAGCGAATTCTGGAGAGACCCAGTACTTC
TRBD2	TRBJ2-7	TRBV6-2/TRBV6-3	few	CASTPSGGYEQYF	TGTGCCAGCACCCCCAGCGGGGGGTACGAGCAGTACTTC
.	TRBJ2-7	TRBV7-2	.	CASSGHSYEQYF	TGTGCCAGCAGCGGACATTCCTACGAGCAGTACTTC
.	TRBJ2-1	TRBV5-4	.	CASSLPTGYEQFF	TGTGCCAGCAGCCTTCCGACAGGCTATGAGCAGTTCTTC
TRBD2	TRBJ2-1	TRBV20-1	few	CSASFLAGGGQFF	TGCAGTGCTAGTTTCCTAGCGGGAGGCGGGCAGTTCTTC
TRBD2	TRBJ2-1	TRBV20-1	.	CSAQGLPSGSRPSYNEQFF	TGCAGTGCTCAGGGTTTACCTAGCGGGAGCCGCCCTAGCTACAATGAGCAGTTCTTC
.	TRBJ2-7	TRBV11-2	many	CASSSQAYEQYF	TGTGCCAGCAGCTCCCAGGCTTACGAGCAGTACTTC
TRBD2	TRBJ2-7	TRBV11-1	.	CASSLAGGLAGASYEQYF	TGTGCCAGCAGCTTAGCGGGAGGACTAGCGGGAGCCTCCTACGAGCAGTACTTC
TRBD1	TRBJ2-6	TRBV6-5	few	CASSYWQGASTGANVLTF	TGTGCCAGCAGTTACTGGCAGGGGGCTTCTACTGGGGCCAACGTCCTGACTTTC
TRBD2	TRBJ2-6	TRBV20-1	once	CSAKGPGLAGVSGANVLTF	TGCAGTGCAAAGGGACCGGGACTAGCGGGTGTTTCTGGGGCCAACGTCCTGACTTTC
.	TRBJ1-1	TRBV5-1	.	CASSLGGSNTEAFF	TGCGCCAGCAGCTTAGGAGGATCTAACACTGAAGCTTTCTTT
.	TRBJ2-1	TRBV4-3	.	CASSQETPPVYNEQFF	TGCGCCAGCAGCCAAGAAACTCCGCCGGTATACAATGAGCAGTTCTTC
.	TRBJ2-5	TRBV6-1	.	CASRRGTPLGETQYF	TGTGCCAGCAGACGCGGGACTCCATTAGGGGAGACCCAGTACTTC
.	TRBJ2-7	TRBV3-1	many	CASSQGSEQYF	TGTGCCAGCAGCCAAGGGTCGGAGCAGTACTTC
.	TRBJ2-1	TRBV12-3/TRBV12-4	few	CASSPKYLGVTNNEQFF	TGTGCCAGCAGCCCAAAATATTTGGGGGTAACGAACAATGAGCAGTTCTTC
TRBD1	TRBJ2-1	TRBV12-3/TRBV12-4	many	CASSWDSDKFF	TGTGCCAGCAGTTGGGACAGCGATAAGTTCTTC
TRBD1	TRBJ2-5	TRBV27	.	CASSGQVGSATQYF	TGTGCCAGCAGTGGACAGGTCGGCAGCGCGACCCAGTACTTC
.	TRBJ2-3	TRBV29-1	.	CSVSIGGGSTDTQYF	TGCAGCGTTTCTATAGGTGGGGGGAGCACAGATACGCAGTATTTT
.	TRBJ1-1	TRBV5-6	.	CASSPPSGNTEAFF	TGTGCCAGCAGCCCACCCTCGGGGAACACTGAAGCTTTCTTT
.	TRBJ2-7	TRBV7-2	few	CASSEDSTSPVTYEQYF	TGTGCCAGCAGCGAAGACAGTACTAGCCCCGTAACCTACGAGCAGTACTTC
.	TRBJ1-5	TRBV9	.	CASSVGLNQPQHF	TGTGCCAGCAGCGTGGGGCTCAATCAGCCCCAGCATTTT
TRBD1	TRBJ2-2	TRBV12-3/TRBV12-4	few	CASRRTGSGELFF	TGTGCCAGCAGAAGGACAGGGTCCGGGGAGCTGTTTTTT
.	TRBJ2-7	TRBV20-1	once	CSAGVPETYEQYF	TGCAGTGCTGGGGTCCCCGAAACCTACGAGCAGTACTTC
.	TRBJ2-1	TRBV28	few	CASSLRGLGPEQFF	TGTGCCAGCAGTTTAAGGGGGTTAGGGCCTGAGCAGTTCTTC
TRBD1	TRBJ1-1	TRBV12-3/TRBV12-4	few	CASSPRTGSNTEAFF	TGTGCCAGCAGCCCCCGGACAGGGAGTAACACTGAAGCTTTCTTT
.	TRBJ2-7	TRBV3-1	few	CASSSYGGGREQYF	TGTGCCAGCAGCTCTTATGGGGGAGGACGAGAGCAGTACTTC
.	TRBJ1-3	TRBV29-1	few	CSVPSGARNTIYF	TGCAGCGTTCCCTCGGGGGCCCGAAACACCATATATTTT
TRBD2	TRBJ2-1	TRBV20-1	few	CSARVTSGSPYNEQFF	TGCAGTGCTAGAGTAACTAGCGGGAGCCCGTACAATGAGCAGTTCTTC
.	TRBJ2-1	TRBV29-1	many	CSVVGAFNEQFF	TGCAGCGTTGTTGGGGCATTCAATGAGCAGTTCTTC